This T cell receptor beta chain was captured in a study of cytomegalovirus exposure and HLA in healthy donors. CDR3 length: 15 amino acids. The V gene's germline CDR1 is MNHNS and CDR2 SASEGT. In the PCR, 60 Vbeta and 13 Jbeta primers were used. Only in-frame clones appear in the TCRdb table, and some are missing; sequencing was by immunoSEQ multiplex PCR. This table holds 100,000 to 150,000 clones, around 80% found once. As to this clone: One junction end disagrees with the germline gene, perhaps due to a read error.

The clonotype originates from a man aged 25-40 years in good health and CMV-seropositive. The source material was PBMCs. This chain joins TRBV6-1 and TRBJ1-5, with 9 bases identical to TRBD1. The CDR3 loop reads CASTRGGQGNQPQHF. The CDR3 DNA is TGTGCCAGCACCCGTGGGGGACAGGGCAACCAGCCCCAGCATTTT.